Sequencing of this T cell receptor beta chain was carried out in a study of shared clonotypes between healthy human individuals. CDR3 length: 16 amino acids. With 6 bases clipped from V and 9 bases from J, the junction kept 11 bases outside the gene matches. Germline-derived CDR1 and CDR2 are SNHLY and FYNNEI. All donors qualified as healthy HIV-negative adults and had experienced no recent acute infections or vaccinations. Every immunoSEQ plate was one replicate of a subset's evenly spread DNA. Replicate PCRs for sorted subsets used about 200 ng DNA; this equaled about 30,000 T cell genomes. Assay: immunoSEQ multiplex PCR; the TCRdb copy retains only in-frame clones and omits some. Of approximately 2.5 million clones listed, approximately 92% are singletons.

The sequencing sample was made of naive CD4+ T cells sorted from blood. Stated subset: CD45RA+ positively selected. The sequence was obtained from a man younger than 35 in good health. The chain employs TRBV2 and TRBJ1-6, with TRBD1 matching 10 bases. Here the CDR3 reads CASRTGGAWFSSPLHF. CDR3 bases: TGTGCCAGCAGGACAGGGGGCGCTTGGTTTAGTTCACCCCTCCACTTT.